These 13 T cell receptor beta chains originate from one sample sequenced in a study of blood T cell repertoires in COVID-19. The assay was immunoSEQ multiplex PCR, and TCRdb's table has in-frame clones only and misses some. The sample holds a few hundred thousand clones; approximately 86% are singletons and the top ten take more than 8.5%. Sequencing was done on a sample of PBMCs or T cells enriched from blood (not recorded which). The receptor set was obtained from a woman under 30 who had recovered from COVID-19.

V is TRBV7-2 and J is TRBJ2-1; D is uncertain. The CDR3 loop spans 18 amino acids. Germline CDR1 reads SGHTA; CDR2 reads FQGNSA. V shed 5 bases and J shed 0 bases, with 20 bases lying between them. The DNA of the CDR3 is TGTGCCAGCAGCCCCGGTAGCCTCGCATTCAGCTCCTACAATGAGCAGTTCTTC. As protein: CASSPGSLAFSSYNEQFF.

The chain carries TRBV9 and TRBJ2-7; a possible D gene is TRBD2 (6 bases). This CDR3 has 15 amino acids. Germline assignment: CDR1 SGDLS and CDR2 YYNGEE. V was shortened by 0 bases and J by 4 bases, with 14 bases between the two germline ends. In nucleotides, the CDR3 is TGTGCCAGCAGCGTAGGTGGGGGGTTTGAGTACGAGCAGTACTTC. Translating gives CASSVGGGFEYEQYF.

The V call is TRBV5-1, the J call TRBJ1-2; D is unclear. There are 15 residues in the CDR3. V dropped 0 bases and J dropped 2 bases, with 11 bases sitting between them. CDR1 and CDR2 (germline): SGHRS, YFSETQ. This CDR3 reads CASSLDTGANYGYTF. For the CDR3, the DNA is TGCGCCAGCAGCTTGGATACGGGAGCGAACTATGGCTACACCTTC. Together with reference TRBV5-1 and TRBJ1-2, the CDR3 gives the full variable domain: KAGVTQTPRYLIKTRGQQVTLSCSPISGHRSVSWYQQTPGQGLQFLFEYFSETQRNKGNFPGRFSGRQFSNSRSEMNVSTLELGDSALYLCASSLDTGANYGYTFGSGTRLTVV.

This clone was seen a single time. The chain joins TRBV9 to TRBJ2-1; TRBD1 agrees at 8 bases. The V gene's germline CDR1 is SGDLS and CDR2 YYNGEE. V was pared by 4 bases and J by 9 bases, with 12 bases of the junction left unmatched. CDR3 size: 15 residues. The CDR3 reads CASSPYRGSLPEQFF. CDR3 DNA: TGTGCCAGCAGCCCTTACAGGGGGTCGTTGCCTGAGCAGTTCTTC.

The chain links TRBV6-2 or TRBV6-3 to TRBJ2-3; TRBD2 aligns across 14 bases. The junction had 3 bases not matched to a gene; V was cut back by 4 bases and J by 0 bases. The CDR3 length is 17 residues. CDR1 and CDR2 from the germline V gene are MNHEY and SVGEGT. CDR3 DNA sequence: TGTGCCAGCAGTTGGGGACTAGCGGGGGCTAGCACAGATACGCAGTATTTT. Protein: CASSWGLAGASTDTQYF.

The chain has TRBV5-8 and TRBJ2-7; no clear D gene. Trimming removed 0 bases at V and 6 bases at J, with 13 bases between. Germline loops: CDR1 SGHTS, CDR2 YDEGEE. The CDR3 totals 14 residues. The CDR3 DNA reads TGTGCCAGCAGCTTGGCAGGAACCTCTGGCGAGCAGTACTTC. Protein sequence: CASSLAGTSGEQYF. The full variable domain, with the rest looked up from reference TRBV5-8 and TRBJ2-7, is EAGVTQSPTHLIKTRGQQATLRCSPISGHTSVYWYQQALGLGLQFLLWYDEGEERNRGNFPPRFSGRQFPNYSSELNVNALELEDSALYLCASSLAGTSGEQYFGPGTRLTVT.

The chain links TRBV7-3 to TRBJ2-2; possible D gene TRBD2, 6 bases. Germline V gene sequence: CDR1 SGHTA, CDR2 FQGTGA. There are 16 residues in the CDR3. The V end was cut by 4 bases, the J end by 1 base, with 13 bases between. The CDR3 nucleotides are TGTGCCAGCAGCTCAGATAGCGGTTTGAACACCGGGGAGCTGTTTTTT. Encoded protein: CASSSDSGLNTGELFF.

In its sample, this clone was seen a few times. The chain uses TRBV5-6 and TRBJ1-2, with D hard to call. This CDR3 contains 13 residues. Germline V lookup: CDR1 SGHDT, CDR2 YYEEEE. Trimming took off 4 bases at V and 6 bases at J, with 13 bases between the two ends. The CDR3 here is CASSLPPRDGYTF. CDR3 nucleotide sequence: TGTGCCAGCAGCCTACCCCCTCGGGATGGCTACACCTTC.

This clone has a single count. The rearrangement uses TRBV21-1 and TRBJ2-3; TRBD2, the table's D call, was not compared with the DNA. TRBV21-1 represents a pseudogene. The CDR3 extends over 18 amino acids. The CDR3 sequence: CASSQTTLLAWRTDTQYF. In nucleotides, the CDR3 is TGTGCCAGCAGCCAGACTACCCTACTAGCGTGGCGCACAGATACGCAGTATTTT.

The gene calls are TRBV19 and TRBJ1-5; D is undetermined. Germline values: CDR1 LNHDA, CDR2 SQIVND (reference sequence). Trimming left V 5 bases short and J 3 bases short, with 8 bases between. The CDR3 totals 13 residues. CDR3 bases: TGTGCCAGTAGTGCGATTGCCAATCAGCCCCAGCATTTT. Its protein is CASSAIANQPQHF.

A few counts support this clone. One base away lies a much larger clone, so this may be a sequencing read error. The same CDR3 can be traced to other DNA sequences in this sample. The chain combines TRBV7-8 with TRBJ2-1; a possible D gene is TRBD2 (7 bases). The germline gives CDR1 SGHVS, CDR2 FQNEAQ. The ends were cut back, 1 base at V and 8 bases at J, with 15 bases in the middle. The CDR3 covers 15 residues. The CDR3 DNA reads TGTGCCAGCAGCTTAGAAGGGGGGGGCCAACATGAGCAGTTCTTC. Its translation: CASSLEGGGQHEQFF.

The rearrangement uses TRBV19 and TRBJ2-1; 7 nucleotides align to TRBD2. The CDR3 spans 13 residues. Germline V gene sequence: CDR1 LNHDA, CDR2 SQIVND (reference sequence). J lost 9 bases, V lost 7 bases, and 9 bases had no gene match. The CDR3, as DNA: TGTGCCAGTACTTATCCTGGGGGGGGTGAGCAGTTCTTC. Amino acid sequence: CASTYPGGGEQFF.

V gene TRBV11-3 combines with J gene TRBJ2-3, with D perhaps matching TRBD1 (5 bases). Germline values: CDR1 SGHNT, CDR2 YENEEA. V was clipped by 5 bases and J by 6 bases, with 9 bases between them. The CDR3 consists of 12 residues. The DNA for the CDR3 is TGTGCCAGCAGCACAGGTCAGGATACGCAGTATTTT. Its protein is CASSTGQDTQYF. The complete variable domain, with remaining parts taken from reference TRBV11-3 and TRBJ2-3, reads EAGVVQSPRYKIIEKKQPVAFWCNPISGHNTLYWYLQNLGQGPELLIRYENEEAVDDSQLPKDRFSAERLKGVDSTLKIQPAELGDSAVYLCASSTGQDTQYFGPGTRLTVL.